The 23 T cell receptor beta chains below were found in one sample sequenced in a study of identical twins. Each CDR3 protein is one row after TCRdb ran MiXCR on the 5' RACE reads. The table lists around 1.7 million distinct CDR3 sequences, about 32% of them singletons, with around 0.3% in the top ten. Sequenced sample: cord blood. These receptors originate from a newborn girl in good health.

This clonotype was recorded only once. The J gene is TRBJ2-3, the V gene TRBV7-9; tentative D call: TRBD2 (7 bases). CDR1 and CDR2 (germline): SEHNR, FQNEAQ (reference sequence). V shed 5 bases and J shed 3 bases, with 18 bases lying between them. The length of the CDR3 is 16 residues. The CDR3 nucleotides are TGTGCCAGCAGCCCACGCCGGGGGGCGCGAACAGATACGCAGTATTTT. Amino acid sequence: CASSPRRGARTDTQYF.

This rearrangement joins TRBV12-3 or TRBV12-4 to TRBJ2-1, with 15 bases fitting TRBD2. The V segment lost 2 bases and the J segment 5 bases; nucleotides outside the gene matches: 4. The CDR3 consists of 17 residues. The chain's CDR3 is CASSLLGTSGRNNEQFF. CDR3 bases: TGTGCCAGCAGTTTATTGGGGACTAGCGGGAGGAACAATGAGCAGTTCTTC.

The chain couples TRBV9 to TRBJ2-7; 10 bases line up with TRBD1. This CDR3 region has 15 residues. J gave up 6 bases and V 0 bases, and 6 bases lay outside the gene matches. Germline loops: CDR1 SGDLS, CDR2 YYNGEE. The DNA of the CDR3 is TGTGCCAGCAGCGTAGGCGGGGACAGGGGTTTCGAGCAGTACTTC. Residues: CASSVGGDRGFEQYF.

This clonotype was seen more than once but under ten times. The genes are TRBV28 and TRBJ2-5, with 9 nucleotides matching TRBD2. After removal of 4 bases from V and 11 bases from J, the junction contained 8 bases not matched to a gene. This CDR3 has 13 residues. Germline V CDR1 and CDR2: MDHEN, SYDVKM. CDR3 nucleotides: TGTGCCAGCAGTTCTAGCGGGAAGGGTGAGCAGTACTTC. This gives the protein CASSSSGKGEQYF.

This sequence joins TRBV6-2 or TRBV6-3 and TRBJ2-7; 10 bases agree with TRBD1. With V trimmed by 8 bases and J by 0 bases, 4 bases remained unmatched. Germline V gene lookup returns CDR1 MNHEY and CDR2 SVGEGT. The CDR3 has 14 residues. The chain's CDR3 is CASRTGGPSYEQYF. The CDR3 DNA sequence: TGTGCCAGCCGGACAGGGGGTCCCTCCTACGAGCAGTACTTC.

This chain joins TRBV20-1 and TRBJ1-1, with D possibly TRBD1 on 6 matching bases. Trimming stripped 2 bases from V and 0 bases from J, with 16 bases between. The length of the CDR3 is 16 residues. In germline, CDR1 is DFQATT, CDR2 SNEGSKA (reference sequence). The CDR3 loop is CSARRKGGGLNTEAFF. The CDR3 nucleotides are TGCAGTGCTAGAAGGAAGGGAGGGGGTTTGAACACTGAAGCTTTCTTT.

Only a few counts were recorded for this clonotype. The gene calls are TRBV11-2 and TRBJ1-1; maybe TRBD1 (5 bases). CDR1 SGHAT and CDR2 FQNNGV come from the germline V gene. Deletions cut 5 bases from V and 1 base from J, with 14 bases between. This CDR3 region has 15 residues. This chain's CDR3 is CASSDRGRGNTEAFF. The CDR3 DNA follows: TGTGCCAGCAGCGATAGGGGCAGAGGGAACACTGAAGCTTTCTTT. The full variable domain, in which reference TRBV11-2 and TRBJ1-1 provide the parts outside the CDR3, is EAGVAQSPRYKIIEKRQSVAFWCNPISGHATLYWYQQILGQGPKLLIQFQNNGVVDDSQLPKDRFSAERLKGVDSTLKIQPAKLEDSAVYLCASSDRGRGNTEAFFGQGTRLTVV.

The chain is built from TRBV4-1 and TRBJ2-1; D uncertain. Germline V gene sequence: CDR1 MGHRA, CDR2 YSYEKL. V lost 0 bases to trimming and J lost 5 bases, with 11 bases between them. The CDR3 has 15 amino acids. CDR3 sequence reads: CASSQDPTDHNEQFF. The CDR3 nucleotides are TGCGCCAGCAGCCAAGATCCGACGGACCACAATGAGCAGTTCTTC.

V and J are TRBV4-1 and TRBJ1-1; D is perhaps TRBD1 (5 bases). The V end lost 0 bases, the J end lost 1 base, and 9 bases lay between the germline ends. Germline V lookup: CDR1 MGHRA, CDR2 YSYEKL. This CDR3 is built from 15 residues. The CDR3 DNA reads TGCGCCAGCAGCCAAGAACTTAGGGGGAACACTGAAGCTTTCTTT. This translates into CASSQELRGNTEAFF.

The sample holds a few counts of this clonotype. The chain combines TRBV5-1 with TRBJ2-5; no clear D. The CDR3 is made up of 11 amino acids. Trimming shortened V by 5 bases and J by 5 bases, and 7 bases separated the two germline ends. CDR1 and CDR2 (germline): SGHRS, YFSETQ. The CDR3 nucleotides are TGCGCCAGCAGGGCGAAGGAGACCCAGTACTTC. Translation: CASRAKETQYF.

Worth noting for this clonotype: Compared with germline, one end of the junction differs, possibly owing to a read error. The rearrangement joins TRBV7-2 to TRBJ2-4; TRBD2 matches 11 bases. CDR1 and CDR2 (germline): SGHTA, FQGNSA. The CDR3 sequence is 14 residues long. Here the CDR3 reads CASSLAGLAAGQYF. The CDR3 region has the DNA TGTGCCAGCAGCCTAGCGGGACTAGCGGCGGGGCAGTACTTC.

This clonotype was picked up a small number of times. This chain joins TRBV3-1 and TRBJ2-1, with a weak D call TRBD1 (7 bases). Germline V gives CDR1 LGHDT, CDR2 YNNKEL (reference sequence). The V gene lost 3 bases and the J gene lost 1 base, with 13 bases spanning the gap. The CDR3 length is 16 residues. The CDR3 DNA is TGTGCCAGCAGCCACAGGGGGACTCTTTCCTACAATGAGCAGTTCTTC. Residues: CASSHRGTLSYNEQFF.

This CDR3 reads CASSSTGAYNSPLHF. Written as DNA, the CDR3 is TGTGCCAGCAGTTCCACAGGTGCTTATAATTCACCCCTCCACTTT. The chain uses TRBV6-6 and TRBJ1-6, with a weak D call TRBD1 (5 bases). CDR3 length: 15 amino acids. Germline V gene data show CDR1 as MNHNY and CDR2 as SVGAGI (reference sequence). Trimming cost V 4 bases and J 4 bases, with 11 bases left between them.

J is TRBJ1-5 and V is TRBV6-1; D call uncertain. CDR1 and CDR2 (germline): MNHNS, SASEGT. The CDR3 length is 14 residues. V lost 4 bases, J lost 3 bases, and 10 bases lay in between. The CDR3 DNA follows: TGTGCCAGCAGTGGATTCCTAGACAATCAGCCCCAGCATTTT. Protein: CASSGFLDNQPQHF.

This clonotype was observed a handful of times. This chain links TRBV7-9 with TRBJ1-4, with 10 positions matching TRBD1. V shed 5 bases, J shed 0 bases, and the junction held 6 bases outside the gene matches. Germline V gene lookup returns CDR1 SEHNR and CDR2 FQNEAQ (reference sequence). The CDR3 loop spans 17 amino acids. The DNA for the CDR3 is TGTGCCAGCAGCAGCAGACAGGGGGCCGCAACTAATGAAAAACTGTTTTTT. It codes for CASSSRQGAATNEKLFF.

V usage is TRBV5-6 and J usage is TRBJ2-7; D perhaps matches TRBD1 (6 bases). V was pared by 0 bases and J by 4 bases, with 14 bases between. Germline V gene sequence: CDR1 SGHDT, CDR2 YYEEEE. CDR3 length: 15 residues. CDR3 coding DNA: TGTGCCAGCAGCTTGGCGGGACACTCTTTTTACGAGCAGTACTTC. Amino acids: CASSLAGHSFYEQYF. The whole variable domain, filled in from reference TRBV5-6 and TRBJ2-7, reads DAGVTQSPTHLIKTRGQQVTLRCSPKSGHDTVSWYQQALGQGPQFIFQYYEEEERQRGNFPDRFSGHQFPNYSSELNVNALLLGDSALYLCASSLAGHSFYEQYFGPGTRLTVT.

This chain connects TRBV20-1 to TRBJ2-1, with 9 bases aligning to TRBD2. This CDR3 is built from 15 residues. Unmatched junction bases numbered 9, after V lost 6 bases and J lost 3 bases. Germline assignment: CDR1 DFQATT and CDR2 SNEGSKA (reference sequence). CDR3 in amino acids: CSAEGGTSFYNEQFF. The CDR3 region has the DNA TGCAGTGCCGAGGGGGGGACTAGCTTCTACAATGAGCAGTTCTTC.

This clonotype was detected only a few times. V gene TRBV5-5 combines with J gene TRBJ2-4; unclear D gene. Trimming pared 0 bases from V and 10 bases from J, leaving 8 bases between. This CDR3 contains 12 residues. The germline gives CDR1 SGHKS, CDR2 YYEKEE (reference sequence). The CDR3 DNA sequence: TGTGCCAGCAGCTTGGAGGGCATAATTCAGTACTTC. Amino acids: CASSLEGIIQYF.

The chain joins TRBV20-1 to TRBJ2-5; the D is unclear. The V gene lost 0 bases and the J gene lost 11 bases, with 25 bases spanning the gap. Germline CDR1 DFQATT, CDR2 SNEGSKA (reference sequence). The CDR3 runs 16 residues. The CDR3 loop reads CSARDFSRAEQHEQYF. CDR3 nucleotide sequence: TGCAGTGCTAGAGATTTTTCCCGGGCAGAGCAGCATGAGCAGTACTTC.

The rearrangement joins TRBV20-1 to TRBJ1-2; the D gene is possibly TRBD1 (5 bases). The CDR3 consists of 14 residues. Trimming cost V 3 bases and J 0 bases, with 11 bases left between them. The germline V gene has CDR1 DFQATT and CDR2 SNEGSKA (reference sequence). The CDR3 coding sequence is TGCAGTGCTAGTGAAGGGGCTACTAACTATGGCTACACCTTC. Translated, it gives CSASEGATNYGYTF.

About this clonotype itself: Because the CDR3 is missing its conserved closing phenylalanine or tryptophan, this is likely a read error. This rearrangement joins TRBV6-6 to TRBJ1-4; 9 nucleotides match TRBD1. Germline-derived CDR1 and CDR2 are MNHNY and SVGAGI (reference sequence). The CDR3 has 14 amino acids. The J segment lost 3 bases and the V segment lost 6 bases, leaving 2 bases of the junction unmatched. The CDR3 DNA is TGTGCCAGCAGGGGGACAGGGTCTAATGAAAAACTGTTTTGT. This encodes CASRGTGSNEKLFC.

The chain combines TRBV7-9 with TRBJ2-7; 8 nucleotides match TRBD2. CDR3 length: 15 residues. Germline loops: CDR1 SEHNR, CDR2 FQNEAQ (reference sequence). The J segment lost 0 bases and the V segment lost 5 bases, leaving 6 bases of the junction unmatched. In DNA form, the CDR3 reads TGTGCCAGCAGCCCCGTAGCGGGAAACTCCTACGAGCAGTACTTC. The encoded protein is CASSPVAGNSYEQYF.

This chain joins TRBV5-1 and TRBJ2-7, with 10 bases fitting TRBD2. The tail of the sequence fits TRBJ2-5 better, so the J call may be wrong. The V gene's germline CDR1 is SGHRS and CDR2 YFSETQ. This CDR3 comprises 15 residues. The CDR3 nucleotides read TGCGCCAGCAGCCGAGGGACTAGCGAAAGAGAGACCCAGTACTTC. Residues: CASSRGTSERETQYF.